This TCR beta chain was sequenced for a study of Ad26.COV2.S vaccination and SARS-CoV-2 variants. Produced via immunoSEQ multiplex PCR; TCRdb's table is partial and in-frame only. This sample has over 350,000 clones, with 80% to 90% found just once. This clone was seen once. What it binds is not known. The V end was cut by 2 bases, the J end by 2 bases, with 8 bases between. The CDR3 has 13 amino acids. Germline-derived CDR1 and CDR2 are SGHKS and YYEKEE (reference sequence). Overall study results and limits: Vaccinated individuals (as opposed to placebo recipients) had higher spike-specific TCR breadth.

Sample treatment: about 20 received Ad26.COV2.S at low or high dose, single or two shots; about 5 received placebo; per-sample allocation not given. It was on day 63 after the first vaccine or placebo injection that samples were taken. The sequencing used peripheral blood, collected in a trial of Ad26.COV2.S vaccine versus placebo. The chain is built from TRBV5-5 and TRBJ2-7; D might be TRBD1 (6 bases). The sequence was obtained from a person between 18 and 65 years old who received the Ad26.COV2.S COVID-19 vaccine or a placebo. CDR3 bases: TGTGCCAGCAGCTTCTGGGGGCCCTACGAGCAGTACTTC. Amino acid sequence: CASSFWGPYEQYF.